The 11 T cell receptor beta chains below all came from one sample that was sequenced in a study of response to subunit inactivated influenza vaccine. TCRdb analysed the RT-PCR reads with MiXCR anew, one entry per CDR3 protein. The table lists 250,000 to 350,000 distinct CDR3 sequences, roughly 22% of them singletons. This specimen consisted of PBMCs from blood, obtained less than 22 months after vaccination. Receptors were obtained from a man between 50 and 75 years old who received an inactivated influenza vaccine.

In its sample, this clonotype was seen many times. CDR3 amino acids: CATSDFPSRLAGAKDTQYF. The DNA of the CDR3 is TGTGCCACCAGTGATTTCCCTTCTCGACTAGCGGGAGCTAAAGATACGCAGTATTTT. This sequence joins TRBV24-1 and TRBJ2-3; 12 bases are shared with TRBD2. Germline trimming cut 1 base from V and 5 bases from J; bases unmatched to any gene: 12. The germline V gene encodes CDR1 KGHDR and CDR2 SFDVKD. This CDR3 spans 19 amino acids.

CDR3 DNA sequence: TGTGCCAGCAGCTTCGGGGACAGGGGGTATACTGAAGCTTTCTTT. Protein product: CASSFGDRGYTEAFF. The V call is TRBV13, the J call TRBJ1-1; TRBD1 matches at 11 bases. The ends lost 3 bases at V and 5 bases at J; junction bases unmatched: 5. The CDR3 is 15 residues long. In germline, CDR1 is PRHDT, CDR2 FYEKMQ (reference sequence).

This clonotype was seen only a few times. The rearrangement joins TRBV12-3 or TRBV12-4 to TRBJ1-1, with 10 bases lining up with TRBD1. The CDR3 is 18 amino acids. Unmatched junction bases numbered 14, after V lost 7 bases and J lost 0 bases. CDR3 sequence reads: CASTPRDRGLEMNTEAFF. The CDR3 DNA reads as TGTGCCAGCACCCCGAGGGACAGGGGTTTAGAAATGAACACTGAAGCTTTCTTT.

This chain joins TRBV12-3 or TRBV12-4 and TRBJ1-3, with no clear D. The ends were cut back, 4 bases at V and 2 bases at J, with 9 bases in the middle. CDR3 size: 14 residues. The CDR3 DNA sequence: TGTGCCAGCAGTTCGACGGTAACTGGAAACACCATATATTTT. Its protein product is CASSSTVTGNTIYF.

V gene TRBV11-1 combines with J gene TRBJ2-3; D is ambiguous. The CDR3 sequence is 13 residues long. Germline lookup yields CDR1 SGHAT and CDR2 FQDESV (reference sequence). V lost 5 bases and J 6 bases, leaving 12 bases between the germline ends. CDR3 DNA sequence: TGTGCCAGCAGCCCTACAAATGGGGATACGCAGTATTTT. It codes for CASSPTNGDTQYF. The variable domain in full, with the rest retrieved from reference TRBV11-1 and TRBJ2-3, is EAEVAQSPRYKITEKSQAVAFWCDPISGHATLYWYRQILGQGPELLVQFQDESVVDDSQLPKDRFSAERLKGVDSTLKIQPAELGDSAMYLCASSPTNGDTQYFGPGTRLTVL.

This clonotype was counted a single time. The gene calls are TRBV30 and TRBJ2-1, with 10 bases lining up with TRBD2. Germline assignment: CDR1 GTSNPN and CDR2 SVGIG (reference sequence). This CDR3 spans 14 amino acids. The V and J ends lost 0 bases and 6 bases, in that order; junction bases with no gene match: 2. The CDR3: CAWSVLAGSNEQFF. The CDR3 nucleotides are TGTGCCTGGAGTGTACTAGCGGGAAGCAATGAGCAGTTCTTC.

The rearrangement links TRBV7-3 to TRBJ2-2; 9 positions agree with TRBD1. V shed 2 bases, J shed 9 bases, and the junction held 4 bases outside the gene matches. The CDR3 runs 14 residues. The germline CDR1 and CDR2 sequences are SGHTA and FQGTGA. The CDR3 nucleotides are TGTGCCAGCAGCTTACCCGGACAGGGGAGGGAGCTGTTTTTT. Amino acid sequence: CASSLPGQGRELFF. The full variable domain, with the rest looked up from reference TRBV7-3 and TRBJ2-2, is GAGVSQTPSNKVTEKGKYVELRCDPISGHTALYWYRQSLGQGPEFLIYFQGTGAADDSGLPNDRFFAVRPEGSVSTLKIQRTERGDSAVYLCASSLPGQGRELFFGEGSRLTVL.

V gene TRBV28 combines with J gene TRBJ1-5, with 9 bases identical to TRBD1. CDR1 is MDHEN and CDR2 is SYDVKM in the germline V gene. V shed 2 bases, J shed 6 bases, and the junction held 5 bases outside the gene matches. This CDR3 spans 15 amino acids. DNA for the CDR3: TGTGCCAGCAGTTTACCGGGACAGGGCGTTCAGCCCCAGCATTTT. Its protein product is CASSLPGQGVQPQHF.

This clonotype came up a few times. The rearrangement joins TRBV5-1 to TRBJ2-2, with D perhaps TRBD1 (6 bases). Deletions cut 2 bases from V and 0 bases from J, with 11 bases between. The CDR3 length is 16 residues. CDR1 is SGHRS and CDR2 is YFSETQ in the germline V gene. The CDR3 sequence: CASSLYRVANTGELFF. The CDR3, as DNA: TGCGCCAGCAGCTTATACAGGGTCGCGAACACCGGGGAGCTGTTTTTT.

Only a few counts were recorded for this clonotype. The J gene is TRBJ1-1, the V gene TRBV29-1; 7 bases are a match to TRBD1. Trimming removed 2 bases from V and 7 bases from J; junction bases left unmatched: 4. From germline, CDR1 is SQVTM and CDR2 ANQGSEA. The CDR3 has 12 residues. The CDR3 protein is CSVEWGQYEAFF. DNA of the CDR3: TGCAGCGTTGAATGGGGACAGTATGAAGCTTTCTTT.

The chain uses TRBV5-1 and TRBJ2-3, with a weak D call TRBD2 (5 bases). This CDR3 region has 14 residues. Germline CDR1 is SGHRS and CDR2 is YFSETQ. Trimming left V 4 bases short and J 6 bases short, with 15 bases between. This CDR3 is CASSRPGYGDTQYF. DNA of the CDR3: TGCGCCAGCAGCCGTCCGGGGTACGGCGATACGCAGTATTTT.